Presented here are 12 T cell receptor beta chains from one specimen sequenced in a study of shared clonotypes between healthy human individuals. Repertoires were generated with immunoSEQ multiplex PCR, while TCRdb's copy carries only in-frame clones and drops some. The data show roughly 700,000 clones, over 65% seen once. Sequencing was done on a sample of memory CD4+ T cells sorted from blood. Noted subset: CD45RA-negative fraction. The source of these receptors is a woman aged 25-40 years in good health.

The rearrangement joins TRBV2 to TRBJ2-2; 10 bases agree with TRBD2. J gave up 7 bases and V 5 bases, and 7 bases lay outside the gene matches. The germline gives CDR1 SNHLY, CDR2 FYNNEI. The CDR3 is 15 amino acids. DNA of the CDR3: TGTGCCAGCAGTAAGGAGCGGGAGGGCATCGGGGAGCTGTTTTTT. Its translation: CASSKEREGIGELFF.

The chain uses TRBV5-6 and TRBJ2-7; TRBD1 is a possible D gene (6 bases). The CDR3 is 14 residues long. The germline V gene encodes CDR1 SGHDT and CDR2 YYEEEE. Trimming cost V 5 bases and J 4 bases, with 16 bases left between them. The CDR3 coding sequence is TGTGCCAGCAGGGGACAAACGACCGCGTACGAGCAGTACTTC. This gives the protein CASRGQTTAYEQYF.

The chain carries TRBV6-1 and TRBJ2-7, with a possible D match to TRBD1 (7 bases). The V gene lost 3 bases and the J gene lost 1 base, with 13 bases spanning the gap. Germline CDR1 is MNHNS and CDR2 is SASEGT. The CDR3 runs 15 residues. CDR3 coding DNA: TGTGCCAGCAGTGACGGGGGACAGCCTTCCTACGAGCAGTACTTC. Protein sequence: CASSDGGQPSYEQYF.

The V call is TRBV6-4, the J call TRBJ2-5; D may be TRBD1 or TRBD2 (6 bases each). V lost 2 bases, J lost 4 bases, and 23 bases lay in between. This CDR3 is built from 18 residues. Germline V gene sequence: CDR1 MRHNA, CDR2 SNTAGT. The CDR3 here is CASSDPRGAVLILETQYF. The CDR3 region has the DNA TGTGCCAGCAGTGACCCGAGGGGGGCAGTACTTATATTAGAGACCCAGTACTTC.

CDR3 DNA sequence: TGTGCCAGCAGGGGGCACCTCACCGGGGAGCTGTTTTTT. The encoded protein is CASRGHLTGELFF. This chain links TRBV2 with TRBJ2-2; possibly TRBD1 for D (5 bases). Germline V gene sequence: CDR1 SNHLY, CDR2 FYNNEI. The ends were cut back, 6 bases at V and 4 bases at J, with 9 bases in the middle. The CDR3 loop spans 13 amino acids.

This chain connects TRBV5-6 to TRBJ1-5; no clear D. CDR3 length: 15 residues. With 2 bases removed from V and 4 bases from J, the gap between germline ends came to 13 bases. Germline lookup yields CDR1 SGHDT and CDR2 YYEEEE. For the CDR3, the DNA is TGTGCCAGCAGCTTTGGTTCGGTTCTAAATCAGCCCCAGCATTTT. It specifies CASSFGSVLNQPQHF.

On this clone itself: Other DNA sequences within the sample encode an identical CDR3. The chain combines TRBV2 with TRBJ2-7; D remains ambiguous. CDR3 length: 12 amino acids. Trimming took off 4 bases at V and 2 bases at J, with 6 bases between the two ends. Germline V gene sequence: CDR1 SNHLY, CDR2 FYNNEI. The CDR3 DNA reads TGTGCCAGCAGTGCTACAGCCTACGAGCAGTACTTC. Protein: CASSATAYEQYF.

The sample holds a few counts of this clone. This chain uses TRBV5-1 with TRBJ2-1, with D possibly matching TRBD1 (6 bases). Per germline, CDR1 SGHRS and CDR2 YFSETQ. This CDR3 is 15 amino acids long. V was cut by 6 bases and J by 2 bases, with 15 bases left in between. The CDR3: CASTRDRPAYNEQFF. CDR3 nucleotide sequence: TGCGCCAGCACCCGCGACAGGCCAGCCTACAATGAGCAGTTCTTC.

The V call is TRBV11-2, the J call TRBJ1-2; D not resolved. The ends were cut back, 4 bases at V and 5 bases at J, with 11 bases in the middle. Germline loops: CDR1 SGHAT, CDR2 FQNNGV. The CDR3 covers 13 residues. The CDR3 spells CASSSDGLYGYTF. DNA for the CDR3: TGTGCCAGCAGCTCGGACGGACTATATGGCTACACCTTC.

The J gene is TRBJ2-1, the V gene TRBV10-2, with 10 bases identical to TRBD2. CDR1 is WSHSY, CDR2 SAAADI, per germline. The CDR3 extends over 16 amino acids. V lost 7 bases to trimming and J lost 6 bases; unmatched junction nucleotides: 12. CDR3: CASKEWAAGGPNEQFF. In DNA form, the CDR3 reads TGCGCCAGCAAAGAGTGGGCAGCGGGAGGGCCCAATGAGCAGTTCTTC.

In this sample, this clone turned up a few times. This chain joins TRBV28 and TRBJ2-7; D possibly corresponds to TRBD1 (5 bases). This CDR3 spans 12 amino acids. CDR1 and CDR2 from the germline V gene are MDHEN and SYDVKM. Trimming cost V 2 bases and J 4 bases, with 6 bases left between them. The CDR3 reads CASSLRGYEQYF. CDR3 DNA: TGTGCCAGCAGTTTAAGGGGTTACGAGCAGTACTTC.

V and J are TRBV14 and TRBJ1-1; D remains ambiguous. Germline assignment: CDR1 SGHDN and CDR2 FVKESK. The length of the CDR3 is 13 residues. The V gene lost 3 bases and the J gene lost 0 bases, with 5 bases spanning the gap. CDR3 sequence: CASSQAMNTEAFF. The CDR3 region has the DNA TGTGCCAGCAGCCAGGCCATGAACACTGAAGCTTTCTTT.